A selection of T cell receptor beta chains follows, all from one sample in a study of CD8 T cells in ankylosing spondylitis. TCRdb reanalysed the 5' RACE reads using MiXCR and keeps one entry per CDR3 protein. The sample has 200,000 to 300,000 distinct CDR3 sequences; about 10% are singletons. The specimen was blood, either unsorted or a sorted T cell fraction (not recorded which). These receptors originate from a male donor with ankylosing spondylitis or in good health (not recorded which). Each CDR3 is given with its conserved first and last residue. Each record gives: J gene, V gene, CDR3 protein.

TRBJ1-5 | TRBV7-8 | CASSPTMNQPQHF
TRBJ1-3 | TRBV12-3/TRBV12-4 | CASRGTSGNTIYF
TRBJ2-3 | TRBV7-2 | CASSLLTGTSSTDTQYF
TRBJ2-3 | TRBV7-9 | CASSPPITDTQYF
TRBJ1-1 | TRBV20-1 | CSAQETHLSAFF
TRBJ2-7 | TRBV12-3/TRBV12-4 | CASSSVGAAGDEQYF
TRBJ2-3 | TRBV2 | CASPSGHTDTQYF
TRBJ2-1 | TRBV4-2 | CASSRRLAGGHEQFF
TRBJ2-4 | TRBV12-3/TRBV12-4 | CASRETSGSKGSIQYF
TRBJ1-2 | TRBV29-1 | CSVEEGPFYGYTF
TRBJ1-5 | TRBV27 | CASSLKLSGQGIGRHQPQHF
TRBJ2-1 | TRBV12-3/TRBV12-4 | CASSLDRKTLYNEQFF
TRBJ2-1 | TRBV15 | CATSSLQGGGNEQFF
TRBJ2-1 | TRBV5-1 | CASRTGGLSYNEQFF
TRBJ2-7 | TRBV2 | CASTDRTPSYEQYF
TRBJ2-7 | TRBV20-1 | CSIFAGASYEQYF